This T cell receptor (beta chain) stems from a study of cytomegalovirus exposure and HLA in healthy donors. Study as a whole: Among approximately 390 genotyped donors, about 80% fell in the Caucasian-associated ancestry cluster.

The study ran its PCR with 60 Vbeta and 13 Jbeta primers. Some clones are missing from TCRdb's copy, which holds only in-frame ones; the method was immunoSEQ multiplex PCR. The sample has around 210,000 clones; just under 80% are singletons. Germline V CDR1 and CDR2: PRHDT, FYEKMQ (reference sequence). The germline V and J ends were trimmed by 5 bases and 5 bases, with 18 bases remaining between them. This CDR3 is 15 amino acids long. The sequenced material came from PBMCs. The rearrangement joins TRBV13 to TRBJ1-2, with D possibly being TRBD1 (5 bases). The receptor comes from a boy younger than 18 in good health and CMV-seronegative. The CDR3 spells CASSLMNRKGYGYTF. For the CDR3, the DNA is TGTGCCAGCAGCCTCATGAACAGGAAAGGATATGGCTACACCTTC.